The TCR beta chain under discussion was sequenced for a study of Ad26.COV2.S vaccination and SARS-CoV-2 variants. Germline V gene data show CDR1 as SGDLS and CDR2 as YYNGEE. Trimming pared 3 bases from V and 1 base from J, leaving 10 bases between. The CDR3 has 15 amino acids. This clone came up a few times. Sample treatment: roughly 19 received Ad26.COV2.S at low or high dose, single or two shots; about 5 received placebo; per-sample allocation not given. Samples analyzed were those drawn on day 63 after the first vaccine or placebo injection. At a Boston site, the person donating was an adult of 18-55 years. Participants' vaccine, an Ad26 vector, delivered Wuhan-strain SARS-CoV-2 spike. Only in-frame clones appear in the TCRdb table, and some are missing; sequencing was by immunoSEQ multiplex PCR. The sample contains about 400,000 clones, 89% of which appear only once.

Sequenced material: peripheral blood, taken in a trial of Ad26.COV2.S vaccine versus placebo. The rearrangement uses TRBV9 and TRBJ2-2; maybe TRBD1 (5 bases). This receptor was obtained from a person between 18 and 59 years old who received the Ad26.COV2.S COVID-19 vaccine or a placebo. CDR3 coding DNA: TGTGCCAGCAGCGGGTTACAGGAGAACACCGGGGAGCTGTTTTTT. Encoded protein: CASSGLQENTGELFF.